This TCR beta chain is drawn from a study of beta chain features in type 1 diabetes. Expressed TCRB transcripts were sequenced, since all the RNA that had been isolated was reverse transcribed. The method was immunoSEQ multiplex PCR; TCRdb's version includes in-frame clones alone and lacks a portion of them. The table records about 270,000 clones, over 12% of them present only once. Per the germline V gene, CDR1 is LGHNA and CDR2 is YSLEER. Trimming cost V 3 bases and J 10 bases; bases outside gene matches: 9. This CDR3 has 14 residues. The origin of this receptor is a woman in her thirties or forties in good health. The material sequenced was naive CD4+ T cells from blood. The chain combines TRBV4-3 with TRBJ1-5; 7 positions agree with TRBD1. CDR3 sequence: CASSQGTDRTPQHF. CDR3 nucleotides: TGCGCCAGCAGCCAGGGGACAGACAGGACACCCCAGCATTTT.